In this sample, the clone carrying this T cell receptor beta chain turned up once. The source of the sample is a study of blood T cell repertoires in COVID-19. Patients in Seattle were enrolled during active infection, then followed longitudinally. Here immunoSEQ multiplex PCR was the method, and the copy in TCRdb shows in-frame clones only, minus some. The repertoire consists of 310,000 or so clones, with about nine tenths occurring once and the leading ten covering about 10%. Germline lookup yields CDR1 SGDLS and CDR2 YYNGEE. The germline V and J ends were trimmed by 0 bases and 0 bases, with 10 bases remaining between them. CDR3 length equals 15 residues.

The sample taken for sequencing was peripheral blood. The rearrangement uses TRBV9 and TRBJ2-7; D gene ambiguous. The source is a woman aged 30 to 39 with COVID-19, enrolled during active disease. CDR3 sequence reads: CASSVEAASSYEQYF. The CDR3 DNA is TGTGCCAGCAGCGTAGAGGCCGCTAGCTCCTACGAGCAGTACTTC.